These 19 T cell receptor beta chains came from one sample sequenced in a study of blood T cell repertoires in COVID-19. Assay used: immunoSEQ multiplex PCR; TCRdb lists only in-frame clones, some missing. The table records roughly 240,000 clones, 65% to 90% of them present only once. Sequenced: peripheral blood. The receptors here all came from a man aged 50 or older with COVID-19, enrolled during active disease.

This clone was detected once. This CDR3 reads CASSRGLAGRYEQYF. Written as DNA, the CDR3 is TGTGCCAGCAGCAGAGGACTAGCGGGACGTTACGAGCAGTACTTC. The chain combines TRBV6-6 with TRBJ2-7; 12 nucleotides align to TRBD2. The V gene end was trimmed by 6 bases and the J gene end by 4 bases; junction bases not matched to a gene: 7. The CDR3 is 15 amino acids. The germline V gene has CDR1 MNHNY and CDR2 SVGAGI (reference sequence).

The chain has TRBV27 and TRBJ1-6; 8 bases agree with TRBD1. The CDR3 consists of 15 residues. The germline V gene has CDR1 MNHEY and CDR2 SMNVEV (reference sequence). V lost 3 bases to trimming and J lost 6 bases; unmatched junction nucleotides: 4. This CDR3 is CASSFRGQTNSPLHF. The CDR3 DNA reads as TGTGCCAGCAGTTTCAGGGGGCAGACTAATTCACCCCTCCACTTT.

This chain links TRBV19 with TRBJ1-5; a possible D gene is TRBD1 (5 bases). Trimming stripped 3 bases from V and 1 base from J, with 7 bases between. The CDR3 is 14 amino acids. The V gene's germline CDR1 is LNHDA and CDR2 SQIVND (reference sequence). The CDR3, as DNA: TGTGCCAGTAGTATCCGGGGGAGCAATCAGCCCCAGCATTTT. This codes for CASSIRGSNQPQHF.

Here the CDR3 DNA reads TGTGCTAGTGGTTTGGTACCCGGTTACGAGCAGTACTTC. It specifies CASGLVPGYEQYF. The gene calls are TRBV12-5 and TRBJ2-7; D uncertain. The CDR3 spans 13 residues. V was clipped by 0 bases and J by 4 bases, with 7 bases between them. Germline values: CDR1 LGHNT, CDR2 FRNRAP. Filled out from reference TRBV12-5 and TRBJ2-7, the complete variable domain reads DARVTQTPRHKVTEMGQEVTMRCQPILGHNTVFWYRQTMMQGLELLAYFRNRAPLDDSGMPKDRFSAEMPDATLATLKIQPSEPRDSAVYFCASGLVPGYEQYFGPGTRLTVT.

The V call is TRBV19, the J call TRBJ2-1; TRBD2 matches at 9 bases. Germline V CDR1 and CDR2: LNHDA, SQIVND (reference sequence). With 7 bases clipped from V and 9 bases from J, the junction kept 10 bases outside the gene matches. The CDR3 extends over 14 amino acids. The CDR3 DNA reads TGTGCCAGTACCGCGGGAGGGGAGAATACTGAGCAGTTCTTC. It translates to CASTAGGENTEQFF.

This sequence joins TRBV5-5 and TRBJ2-2; D unresolved. Germline V gene data show CDR1 as SGHKS and CDR2 as YYEKEE (reference sequence). The V end lost 1 base, the J end lost 0 bases, and 13 bases lay between the germline ends. This CDR3 region has 17 residues. In DNA form, the CDR3 reads TGTGCCAGCAGCTTGCATCTCGCGGTAGCGAACACCGGGGAGCTGTTTTTT. This sequence encodes CASSLHLAVANTGELFF. The variable domain in full, completed from reference TRBV5-5 and TRBJ2-2, reads DAGVTQSPTHLIKTRGQQVTLRCSPISGHKSVSWYQQVLGQGPQFIFQYYEKEERGRGNFPDRFSARQFPNYSSELNVNALLLGDSALYLCASSLHLAVANTGELFFGEGSRLTVL.

In the case of this clone: A junction end diverges from the germline sequence, so it may reflect a read error. The V call is TRBV25-1, the J call TRBJ1-6; D not certain. The germline gives CDR1 MGHDK, CDR2 SYGVNS. CDR3 length equals 9 residues. The CDR3 nucleotides read TGTGCCAGCAGTGAAACGGCGGGTTTT. It specifies CASSETAGF.

V and J are TRBV10-3 and TRBJ2-7, with D perhaps TRBD2 (6 bases). CDR1 and CDR2 from the germline V gene are ENHRY and SYGVKD. The V end lost 0 bases, the J end lost 3 bases, and 15 bases lay between the germline ends. The CDR3 runs 16 residues. The DNA for the CDR3 is TGTGCCATCAGTGAGTCGGGTGCTAGCGTGATCTACGAGCAGTACTTC. The encoded protein is CAISESGASVIYEQYF.

J is TRBJ1-5 and V is TRBV18, with 7 bases that match TRBD1. Germline-derived CDR1 and CDR2 are KGHSH and LQKENI. The junction had 7 bases not matched to a gene; V was cut back by 3 bases and J by 5 bases. CDR3 size: 15 residues. The CDR3 region has the DNA TGTGCCAGCTCACCCGGGACAGCAAAAGATCAGCCCCAGCATTTT. Its protein is CASSPGTAKDQPQHF.

The V call is TRBV5-6, the J call TRBJ2-7, with D possibly TRBD1 on 5 matching bases. Trimming took off 1 base at V and 5 bases at J, with 10 bases between the two ends. Germline V gene data show CDR1 as SGHDT and CDR2 as YYEEEE. The CDR3 spans 13 residues. The CDR3, as DNA: TGTGCCAGCAGCTTGAAAGGGGTCGACGAGCAGTACTTC. This gives the protein CASSLKGVDEQYF.

CDR3 sequence: CASSITGTGTYTF. The CDR3 nucleotides read TGTGCCAGCAGCATTACCGGGACAGGGACCTACACCTTC. This chain joins TRBV7-2 and TRBJ1-2; the match to TRBD1 covers 9 bases. Germline CDR1 reads SGHTA; CDR2 reads FQGNSA. The CDR3 spans 13 residues. The V and J ends lost 5 bases and 10 bases, in that order; junction bases with no gene match: 8. Full variable domain (missing parts from reference TRBV7-2 and TRBJ1-2): GAGVSQSPSNKVTEKGKDVELRCDPISGHTALYWYRQSLGQGLEFLIYFQGNSAPDKSGLPSDRFSAERTGGSVSTLTIQRTQQEDSAVYLCASSITGTGTYTFGSGTRLTVV.

The chain employs TRBV10-1 and TRBJ2-1, with TRBD2 identical over 11 bases. V shed 3 bases and J 13 bases; nucleotides not matched to a gene: 8. CDR1 is WNHNN and CDR2 is SYGVQD in the germline V gene (reference sequence). CDR3 length equals 14 residues. The CDR3 DNA reads as TGCGCCAGCAGTGACAACCTAGCGGGGGGACCCCAGTTCTTC. Translating it yields CASSDNLAGGPQFF.

This clone showed up just a few times. The V gene is TRBV19, the J gene TRBJ1-6; the D gene is possibly TRBD1 (5 bases). Germline CDR1 and CDR2: LNHDA and SQIVND (reference sequence). The CDR3 length is 15 residues. V was shortened by 3 bases and J by 6 bases, with 12 bases between the two germline ends. This chain's CDR3 is CASSIVGQGNSPLHF. In nucleotides, the CDR3 is TGTGCCAGTAGTATTGTCGGTCAGGGTAATTCACCCCTCCACTTT.

The chain links TRBV27 to TRBJ2-2; D gene ambiguous. Per germline, CDR1 MNHEY and CDR2 SMNVEV (reference sequence). The CDR3 consists of 17 residues. V lost 2 bases and J lost 0, with 13 bases in between. The CDR3 reads CASSLIPAISNTGELFF. CDR3 nucleotides: TGTGCCAGCAGTTTAATCCCAGCGATATCGAACACCGGGGAGCTGTTTTTT.

In DNA, the CDR3 is TGTGCCAGCAGCTTAGGGACAGGCTCCTACGAGCAGTACTTC. This encodes CASSLGTGSYEQYF. The genes are TRBV7-2 and TRBJ2-7; TRBD1 aligns across 7 bases. CDR3 length: 14 residues. After removal of 1 base from V and 0 bases from J, the junction contained 0 bases not matched to a gene. Per the germline V gene, CDR1 is SGHTA and CDR2 is FQGNSA. Looking up the rest from reference TRBV7-2 and TRBJ2-7 gives the full variable domain: GAGVSQSPSNKVTEKGKDVELRCDPISGHTALYWYRQSLGQGLEFLIYFQGNSAPDKSGLPSDRFSAERTGGSVSTLTIQRTQQEDSAVYLCASSLGTGSYEQYFGPGTRLTVT.

The rearrangement uses TRBV11-1 and TRBJ2-5, with D unclear. The CDR3 extends over 13 amino acids. Between the trimmed V and J ends, which lost 5 bases and 1 base, there was a span of 8 bases. CDR1 and CDR2 from the germline V gene are SGHAT and FQDESV (reference sequence). CDR3 nucleotide sequence: TGTGCCAGCAGCCTACAGAGCCAAGAGACCCAGTACTTC. As protein: CASSLQSQETQYF.

V usage is TRBV2 and J usage is TRBJ1-1; D remains ambiguous. Trimming took off 3 bases at V and 0 bases at J, with 17 bases between the two ends. This CDR3 has 17 amino acids. Per the germline V gene, CDR1 is SNHLY and CDR2 is FYNNEI. This chain's CDR3 is CASSEVAEGAMNTEAFF. The CDR3 DNA sequence: TGTGCCAGCAGTGAGGTGGCGGAGGGCGCAATGAACACTGAAGCTTTCTTT. Together with reference TRBV2 and TRBJ1-1, the CDR3 gives the full variable domain: EPEVTQTPSHQVTQMGQEVILRCVPISNHLYFYWYRQILGQKVEFLVSFYNNEISEKSEIFDDQFSVERPDGSNFTLKIRSTKLEDSAMYFCASSEVAEGAMNTEAFFGQGTRLTVV.

The V gene is TRBV29-1, the J gene TRBJ1-4; the match to TRBD1 covers 7 bases. In germline, CDR1 is SQVTM, CDR2 ANQGSEA. V lost 6 bases and J lost 4; bases outside the gene matches: 11. This CDR3 comprises 15 residues. In DNA form, the CDR3 reads TGCAGCGTCGATACCGGGACAGACTTTAATGAAAAACTGTTTTTT. This translates into CSVDTGTDFNEKLFF. The complete variable domain, with remaining parts taken from reference TRBV29-1 and TRBJ1-4, reads SAVISQKPSRDICQRGTSLTIQCQVDSQVTMMFWYRQQPGQSLTLIATANQGSEATYESGFVIDKFPISRPNLTFSTLTVSNMSPEDSSIYLCSVDTGTDFNEKLFFGSGTQLSVL.

This clone has a single count. The gene calls are TRBV7-9 and TRBJ2-3, with 8 bases fitting TRBD1. V dropped 7 bases and J dropped 0; count of bases not matched to a gene: 3. CDR1 and CDR2 from the germline V gene are SEHNR and FQNEAQ (reference sequence). This CDR3 spans 14 amino acids. CDR3 loop: CASIDRGSTDTQYF. CDR3 in DNA: TGTGCCAGCATCGACAGGGGTAGCACAGATACGCAGTATTTT.